Listed here are 14 T cell receptor beta chains from one sample, sequenced in a study of T-cell reconstitution after alpha-beta-depleted transplantation in children listed by TCRdb under 2016. The sample's treatment or condition label, in plain terms: allogeneic hematopoietic cell transplantation with graft depleted of TCRalphabeta T cells and CD19 B cells. The library was obtained by PCR. The sequencer listed for this sample is Illumina HiSeq 2500. TCR library preparation used molecular barcoding, with unique molecular identifiers applied to normalize quantification of the TCRbeta repertoire. TCRdb reprocessed the public reads (quality trimming at Q25 with fastp, clone calling with MiXCR) and kept in-frame beta chains. Entries are consolidated by CDR3 protein sequence, retaining the most common genes and DNA. This sample lists a few hundred thousand distinct CDR3 sequences; 25% to 30% were detected once. The ten largest clones take up about a third of the sample.

The sequencing used PBMCs, collected before TCRalphabeta/CD19-depleted stem cell transplant. Receptors were obtained from a boy under two years old with Wiskott-Aldrich syndrome, due to receive a stem cell transplant.

The chain uses TRBV5-1 and TRBJ1-4, with TRBD1 identical over 7 bases. The CDR3 runs to 13 residues. Per the germline V gene, CDR1 is SGHRS and CDR2 is YFSETQ. J lost 10 bases, V lost 4 bases, and 7 bases had no gene match. The DNA of the CDR3 is TGCGCCAGCAGCAAGGACAGGAGGGCAAAACTGTTTTTT. Protein sequence: CASSKDRRAKLFF.

The table lists this clonotype with a few counts. The chain uses TRBV27 and TRBJ1-1; the D gene is possibly TRBD1 (5 bases). Germline loops: CDR1 MNHEY, CDR2 SMNVEV (reference sequence). This CDR3 has 14 amino acids. Trimming stripped 3 bases from V and 4 bases from J, with 12 bases between. CDR3 nucleotides: TGTGCCAGCAGTTTCCGGCCGAGGGGCACTGAAGCTTTCTTT. Its protein product is CASSFRPRGTEAFF.

There are a few counts of this clonotype. The genes are TRBV5-1 and TRBJ2-2, with TRBD2 matching 8 bases. The CDR3 is 15 amino acids. Trimming at V came to 4 bases and at J to 5 bases, leaving 7 bases not matched to a gene. CDR1 and CDR2 from the germline V gene are SGHRS and YFSETQ. The CDR3 bases are TGCGCCAGCAGCATCGGGACTAGTCAAACCGGGGAGCTGTTTTTT. Translating it yields CASSIGTSQTGELFF.

The chain has TRBV19 and TRBJ2-3; 10 nucleotides agree with TRBD2. V was clipped by 10 bases and J by 1 base; unmatched bases: 5. The CDR3 contains 14 residues. Germline assignment: CDR1 LNHDA and CDR2 SQIVND (reference sequence). In nucleotides, the CDR3 is TGTGCCACAGGGCTAGCGGGAGGCACAGATACGCAGTATTTT. It codes for CATGLAGGTDTQYF.

This clonotype was observed a handful of times. V usage is TRBV20-1 and J usage is TRBJ2-1; 7 nucleotides align to TRBD2. With V trimmed by 3 bases and J by 3 bases, 5 bases remained unmatched. This CDR3 spans 14 amino acids. CDR1 is DFQATT, CDR2 SNEGSKA, per germline (reference sequence). The CDR3 is CSASLGTIYNEQFF. The DNA of the CDR3 is TGCAGTGCTAGCCTAGGGACTATCTACAATGAGCAGTTCTTC.

This clonotype was seen only a few times. V gene TRBV12-3 or TRBV12-4 combines with J gene TRBJ2-5; D might be TRBD1 (5 bases). This CDR3 is 11 amino acids long. V was clipped by 6 bases and J by 3 bases, with 5 bases between them. The CDR3 sequence is CASRQEETQYF. CDR3 DNA sequence: TGTGCCAGCAGACAGGAAGAGACCCAGTACTTC.

The V and J genes are TRBV5-1 and TRBJ2-7; 16 nucleotides match TRBD2. The CDR3 covers 18 residues. From germline, CDR1 is SGHRS and CDR2 YFSETQ. V shed 4 bases and J 3 bases; nucleotides not matched to a gene: 10. CDR3 sequence (DNA): TGCGCCAGCAGCGGCGGGACTAGCGGGAGGGCCGCGAACTACGAGCAGTACTTC. Translated: CASSGGTSGRAANYEQYF.

The chain links TRBV5-1 to TRBJ2-5; D possibly corresponds to TRBD2 (6 bases). The CDR3 loop spans 15 amino acids. CDR1 and CDR2 from the germline V gene are SGHRS and YFSETQ. The V gene lost 0 bases and the J gene lost 1 base, with 10 bases spanning the gap. The CDR3 nucleotides read TGCGCCAGCAGCTTGGTAGCGGAGATCCAAGAGACCCAGTACTTC. This gives the protein CASSLVAEIQETQYF. The variable domain in full, completed from reference TRBV5-1 and TRBJ2-5, reads KAGVTQTPRYLIKTRGQQVTLSCSPISGHRSVSWYQQTPGQGLQFLFEYFSETQRNKGNFPGRFSGRQFSNSRSEMNVSTLELGDSALYLCASSLVAEIQETQYFGPGTRLLVL.

This chain joins TRBV29-1 and TRBJ2-4; a possible D gene is TRBD1 (6 bases). The CDR3 totals 15 residues. Germline CDR1 reads SQVTM; CDR2 reads ANQGSEA. With 3 bases removed from V and 4 bases from J, the gap between germline ends came to 16 bases. The CDR3 loop is CSVDWSGDAKNIQYF. The CDR3 bases are TGCAGCGTTGATTGGTCAGGGGACGCTAAAAACATTCAGTACTTC.

The chain carries TRBV4-1 and TRBJ1-5, with D uncertain. The CDR3 length is 17 residues. The germline V gene has CDR1 MGHRA and CDR2 YSYEKL. Trimming left V 2 bases short and J 3 bases short, with 17 bases between. CDR3 residues: CASSQTPVAAFNQPQHF. As DNA, the CDR3 is TGCGCCAGCAGCCAAACACCGGTCGCGGCTTTCAATCAGCCCCAGCATTTT.

J is TRBJ2-7 and V is TRBV20-1; tentatively, D is TRBD2 (6 bases). V was cut by 5 bases and J by 0 bases, with 20 bases left in between. Germline CDR1 is DFQATT and CDR2 is SNEGSKA (reference sequence). This CDR3 comprises 16 residues. For the CDR3, the DNA is TGCAGTGCTGAAGGACTACTTAAAAGGGGCTCCTACGAGCAGTACTTC. This codes for CSAEGLLKRGSYEQYF.

The chain is built from TRBV5-1 and TRBJ2-5, with 10 bases matching TRBD1. V was clipped by 6 bases and J by 4 bases; unmatched bases: 12. The length of the CDR3 is 16 residues. CDR1 and CDR2 (germline): SGHRS, YFSETQ. The CDR3: CASISTGQGGSETQYF. In DNA form, the CDR3 reads TGCGCCAGCATCTCGACAGGACAGGGGGGTTCAGAGACCCAGTACTTC.

This clonotype was counted a few times. The chain combines TRBV19 with TRBJ1-5; 7 bases line up with TRBD1. The CDR3 is 14 amino acids. The trim removed 4 bases at V and 5 bases at J, leaving 5 bases unmatched. The germline CDR1 and CDR2 sequences are LNHDA and SQIVND (reference sequence). The CDR3 protein is CASSRTGGYQPQHF. The CDR3 DNA sequence: TGTGCCAGTAGTAGGACAGGTGGTTATCAGCCCCAGCATTTT. The complete variable domain, with remaining parts taken from reference TRBV19 and TRBJ1-5, reads DGGITQSPKYLFRKEGQNVTLSCEQNLNHDAMYWYRQDPGQGLRLIYYSQIVNDFQKGDIAEGYSVSREKKESFPLTVTSAQKNPTAFYLCASSRTGGYQPQHFGDGTRLSIL.

This clonotype was observed a few times. V and J are TRBV11-1 and TRBJ2-3, with D possibly matching TRBD1 (6 bases). The CDR3 loop spans 15 amino acids. Trimming took 2 bases from V and 4 from J, leaving 13 bases between them. Germline V CDR1 and CDR2: SGHAT, FQDESV (reference sequence). This chain's CDR3 is CASSLTTGTADTQYF. For the CDR3, the DNA is TGTGCCAGCAGCTTAACGACAGGTACAGCAGATACGCAGTATTTT. The variable domain in full, with the rest retrieved from reference TRBV11-1 and TRBJ2-3, is EAEVAQSPRYKITEKSQAVAFWCDPISGHATLYWYRQILGQGPELLVQFQDESVVDDSQLPKDRFSAERLKGVDSTLKIQPAELGDSAMYLCASSLTTGTADTQYFGPGTRLTVL.